The source of this TCR beta chain is a study of spatial heterogeneity in lung cancer. Study as a whole: A T cell module score from matched bulk RNA-seq correlated strongly with TCR transcript counts in tumor regions.

There are many counts of this clonotype. Its antigen remains unidentified. In a library made to pick up alpha chains, this beta chain is a stray read with a size that means little. Germline CDR1 and CDR2: MNHEY and SVGEGT. CDR3 length equals 15 residues. V lost 0 bases and J lost 3, with 9 bases in between. TCRdb processed the 5' RACE reads anew with MiXCR; each CDR3 protein has one entry. The table records 3,000 to 4,500 distinct CDR3 sequences, under 6% of them present only once. The time point was: sample taken at primary tumor resection. The donors, more than 55 patients with untreated early-stage non-small cell lung cancer, provided the samples. Whole RNA, isolated from tumor, nontumor lung or frozen PBMC, was sequenced without prior sorting. Study conclusions and caveats: The estimated TCR-seq coverage of tumor T cells amounted to roughly 6.7% when looking at alpha chains and less than 15% when looking at beta chains. One measure, the expanded intratumoral alpha and beta TCR count, tracked tumor mutation counts.

This TCR was recovered from a female donor with early-stage non-small cell lung cancer. The sample consisted of lung tumor tissue, taken at surgery. J is TRBJ1-5 and V is TRBV6-2 or TRBV6-3, with D perhaps TRBD1 (5 bases). The CDR3 sequence: CASSYSAGINQPQHF. The CDR3 region has the DNA TGTGCCAGCAGTTACTCGGCAGGGATCAATCAGCCCCAGCATTTT.